This is a list of T cell receptor beta chains from one sample in a study of blood T cell repertoires in COVID-19. Sequenced by immunoSEQ multiplex PCR; TCRdb stores in-frame clones only, minus some. The sample lists roughly 280,000 clones; about nine tenths were seen once. What was sequenced was peripheral blood. These receptors all come from a man aged 45-65 years with acute or convalescent COVID-19. Both conserved end residues are part of each CDR3. The order of the fields is J gene, D gene, CDR3 length, V gene, clone size, CDR3 protein, CDR3 DNA. D genes are given only for firm matches. The size of a clone is reported for some rows only, either as once, few or many, or as a class for expanded clones.

TRBJ1-1	TRBD1	15	TRBV5-1	-	CASSLAQGVGTEAFF	TGCGCCAGCAGCTTGGCCCAGGGGGTGGGCACTGAAGCTTTCTTT
TRBJ2-1	TRBD2	18	TRBV4-1	few	CASSQDRGRGGPLDEQFF	TGCGCCAGCAGCCAAGATCGAGGGCGGGGGGGCCCTTTAGATGAGCAGTTCTTC
TRBJ1-5	-	12	TRBV2	once	CASRGVNQPQHF	TGTGCCAGCAGGGGAGTGAATCAGCCCCAGCATTTT
TRBJ1-1	-	15	TRBV7-9	-	CASSLGQPYNTEAFF	TGTGCCAGCAGCTTAGGACAGCCATACAACACTGAAGCTTTCTTT
TRBJ1-1	TRBD1	14	TRBV3-1/TRBV3-2	-	CASSVPGQGGVVFF	TGTGCCAGCAGCGTTCCGGGACAGGGGGGGGTGGTTTTCTTT
TRBJ1-2	TRBD1	14	TRBV5-1	-	CASTRTGANYGYTF	TGCGCCAGCACCCGGACAGGAGCTAACTATGGCTACACCTTC
TRBJ2-7	TRBD1	15	TRBV15	-	CATGGGISSSYEQYF	TGTGCCACAGGGGGCGGAATTAGTAGCTCCTACGAGCAGTACTTC
TRBJ1-2	-	13	TRBV6-5	-	CASSYMEGPSYTF	TGTGCCAGCAGTTACATGGAGGGCCCCAGCTACACCTTC
TRBJ1-2	TRBD1	15	TRBV10-3	once	CAISDDRVDAWGYTF	TGTGCCATCAGTGACGACAGGGTCGACGCATGGGGCTACACCTTC
TRBJ2-1	TRBD2	15	TRBV7-3	-	CASSLSLTSEHEQFF	TGTGCCAGCAGCTTAAGCCTGACTAGCGAGCATGAGCAGTTCTTC
TRBJ1-2	TRBD1	15	TRBV7-9	-	CASTSGDRANYGYTF	TGTGCCAGCACCTCCGGGGACAGGGCTAACTATGGCTACACCTTC
TRBJ1-4	-	11	TRBV6-5	-	CASTRDEKLFF	TGTGCCAGCACTCGGGATGAAAAACTGTTTTTT
TRBJ1-2	TRBD1	13	TRBV7-9	-	CASSRSGGYGYTF	TGTGCCAGCAGCCGCTCAGGGGGCTATGGCTACACCTTC
TRBJ1-1	TRBD1	13	TRBV5-1	-	CASSDGTGREAFF	TGCGCCAGCAGCGACGGGACAGGGAGGGAAGCTTTCTTT
TRBJ1-1	TRBD1	15	TRBV11-1	-	CASSLVRGRDTEAFF	TGTGCCAGCAGCTTAGTTAGGGGGCGCGACACTGAAGCTTTCTTT
TRBJ2-5	-	16	TRBV6-5	-	CASSYSRGPPQETQYF	TGTGCCAGCAGTTACTCGAGAGGTCCACCCCAAGAGACCCAGTACTTC
TRBJ2-7	TRBD2	19	TRBV18	-	CASSPLSGLAGARPGEQYF	TGTGCCAGCTCACCACTGTCAGGACTAGCGGGGGCGCGACCCGGCGAGCAGTACTTC
TRBJ1-1	-	14	TRBV4-1	-	CASSQASGWSEAFF	TGCGCCAGCAGCCAGGCCTCGGGTTGGTCTGAAGCTTTCTTT
TRBJ2-2	-	15	TRBV6-4	-	CASSEEAGNTGELFF	TGTGCCAGCAGTGAGGAAGCGGGGAACACCGGGGAGCTGTTTTTT
TRBJ1-1	-	15	TRBV6-1	-	CASSEWGRRNTEAFF	TGTGCCAGCAGTGAATGGGGGAGGAGGAACACTGAAGCTTTCTTT
TRBJ2-5	TRBD1	15	TRBV9	once	CASSTGQGAQETQYF	TGTGCCAGCAGCACGGGACAGGGGGCCCAAGAGACCCAGTACTTC
TRBJ2-7	-	13	TRBV6-5	once	CASSPGSSYEQYF	TGTGCCAGCAGCCCCGGGTCTAGCTACGAGCAGTACTTC
TRBJ1-1	-	14	TRBV5-1	-	CASSLAGGYTEAFF	TGCGCCAGCAGCTTGGCGGGGGGGTACACTGAAGCTTTCTTT
TRBJ2-7	-	14	TRBV16	few	CASSQLSGTYEQYF	TGTGCCAGCAGCCAACTGTCCGGGACCTACGAGCAGTACTTC
TRBJ1-3	TRBD1	14	TRBV7-9	-	CASGGQDSGNTIYF	TGTGCCAGCGGCGGACAGGACTCTGGAAACACCATATATTTT
TRBJ2-2	-	16	TRBV5-1	-	CASSPSVRPRTGELFF	TGCGCCAGCAGCCCCTCGGTCCGCCCGAGGACCGGGGAGCTGTTTTTT
TRBJ1-5	-	15	TRBV7-2	once	CASRPAAISNQPQHF	TGTGCCAGCAGACCGGCGGCTATTAGCAATCAGCCCCAGCATTTT
TRBJ1-4	-	14	TRBV18	-	CASSLGGDNEKLFF	TGTGCCAGCTCACTAGGAGGGGATAATGAAAAACTGTTTTTT
TRBJ2-7	TRBD2	14	TRBV2	few	CASRRAGGAYEQYF	TGTGCCAGCAGGAGAGCGGGGGGCGCGTACGAGCAGTACTTC
TRBJ1-4	-	15	TRBV4-1	-	CASSQLGRVDEKLFF	TGCGCCAGCAGCCAACTCGGGAGGGTTGATGAAAAACTGTTTTTT
TRBJ2-7	TRBD2	15	TRBV3-1/TRBV3-2	-	CASRPSGGLSYEQYF	TGTGCCAGCAGGCCTAGCGGGGGCCTCTCCTACGAGCAGTACTTC
TRBJ2-1	-	13	TRBV7-3	once	CASSLIRDNEQFF	TGTGCCAGCAGCTTAATCAGGGACAATGAGCAGTTCTTC
TRBJ2-7	-	13	TRBV30	-	CAWSDIAAYEQYF	TGTGCCTGGAGCGATATAGCCGCCTACGAGCAGTACTTC
TRBJ2-7	-	14	TRBV5-1	-	CASSLVPSSYEQYF	TGCGCCAGCAGCTTGGTACCCAGCTCCTACGAGCAGTACTTC
TRBJ2-1	TRBD2	18	TRBV13	once	CASRLRTSGPSSYNEQFF	TGTGCCAGCAGGCTGAGGACTAGCGGGCCCAGCTCCTACAATGAGCAGTTCTTC
TRBJ1-6	TRBD1	15	TRBV2	-	CASRVGQHYNSPLHF	TGTGCCAGCAGGGTGGGACAGCACTATAATTCACCCCTCCACTTT
TRBJ2-2	-	12	TRBV7-2	-	CASKKEAGELFF	TGTGCCAGCAAAAAGGAGGCCGGGGAGCTGTTTTTT
TRBJ1-3	-	16	TRBV18	-	CASSPYSGSSGNTIYF	TGTGCCAGCTCACCATACTCAGGGTCCTCTGGAAACACCATATATTTT
TRBJ2-5	TRBD2	14	TRBV4-2	once	CASSPTGGRETQYF	TGTGCCAGCAGCCCAACGGGGGGGCGGGAGACCCAGTACTTC
TRBJ1-4	TRBD1	12	TRBV6-5	-	CASSPRQGKLFF	TGTGCCAGCAGTCCCCGACAGGGAAAACTGTTTTTT
TRBJ2-2	TRBD1	17	TRBV5-1	-	CASSGGQGMANTGELFF	TGCGCCAGCAGCGGAGGACAGGGAATGGCCAACACCGGGGAGCTGTTTTTT
TRBJ2-7	-	13	TRBV5-1	-	CASSQKVRDEQYF	TGCGCCAGCAGCCAAAAGGTGAGGGACGAGCAGTACTTC
TRBJ1-5	-	14	TRBV2	-	CASSSRDFNQPQHF	TGTGCCAGCAGTTCCCGGGACTTCAATCAGCCCCAGCATTTT
TRBJ1-2	TRBD1	16	TRBV3-1/TRBV3-2	-	CASSQVPGQGDPGYTF	TGTGCCAGCAGCCAAGTACCGGGACAGGGGGACCCTGGCTACACCTTC
TRBJ2-5	TRBD2	15	TRBV7-9	-	CASSFGGGGQETQYF	TGTGCCAGCAGCTTTGGTGGGGGGGGTCAAGAGACCCAGTACTTC
TRBJ2-1	TRBD2	16	TRBV6-6	-	CASSYPGTLTGGEQFF	TGTGCCAGCAGTTACCCTGGGACCTTGACGGGGGGTGAGCAGTTCTTC
TRBJ1-3	-	14	TRBV9	once	CASSGRDTGNTIYF	TGTGCCAGCAGCGGCCGGGACACTGGAAACACCATATATTTT
TRBJ1-5	TRBD1	13	TRBV6-5	-	CASRGTGNQPQHF	TGTGCCAGCAGGGGGACAGGCAATCAGCCCCAGCATTTT
TRBJ2-1	TRBD2	15	TRBV5-1	-	CASSRGGAAYNEQFF	TGCGCCAGCAGCCGCGGGGGGGCTGCCTACAATGAGCAGTTCTTC
TRBJ2-7	-	14	TRBV5-1	-	CASSLNRDTYEQYF	TGCGCCAGCAGCTTGAACAGAGATACCTACGAGCAGTACTTC
TRBJ1-1	TRBD1	13	TRBV30	-	CAWSWTGGTEAFF	TGTGCCTGGAGTTGGACAGGGGGCACTGAAGCTTTCTTT
TRBJ1-2	TRBD1	14	TRBV5-8	-	CASSLRDRSYGYTF	TGTGCCAGCAGCCTCCGGGACAGAAGCTATGGCTACACCTTC
TRBJ2-7	TRBD1	15	TRBV7-9	-	CASSSRTGISYEQYF	TGTGCCAGCAGCTCCCGGACAGGGATATCCTACGAGCAGTACTTC
TRBJ2-2	-	16	TRBV4-2	-	CASSRLGDSPGGELFF	TGTGCCAGCAGCCGCCTAGGGGACTCCCCGGGCGGGGAGCTGTTTTTT
TRBJ1-1	-	15	TRBV9	-	CASSVYGEETTEAFF	TGTGCCAGCAGCGTATACGGGGAAGAGACCACTGAAGCTTTCTTT